In this sample, the clone carrying this TCR beta chain turned up a few times. Its specificity is unknown. The data stem from a study of T-cell memory formation after mild COVID-19. Study at large: The TCR clusters were mostly specific to one donor.

The study, taken as a whole, reports: The study detected some responding clones in pre-infection memory, suggesting cross-reactive memory joined. Among CD4+ contracting clones, most were CM and EM, and CD8+ ones EMRA.

5'RACE primed at constant segments yielded TCR alpha and TCR beta cDNA libraries bearing sample barcodes and UMIs. TCRdb re-analysed the 5' RACE reads in MiXCR, keeping a single row per CDR3 protein. The sample records just over 350,000 distinct CDR3 sequences, 14% being singletons. Deletions cut 5 bases from V and 4 bases from J, with 23 bases between. This CDR3 has 17 residues. CDR1 is SEHNR and CDR2 is FQNEAQ in the germline V gene (reference sequence). The receptor was derived from a man between 18 and 35 years old who had mild COVID-19 (a few samples of this study predate the infection). Cell type and time point are not known. The chain joins TRBV7-9 to TRBJ2-5; a weak D match, TRBD1 (5 bases). The sample consisted of PBMCs or a T cell subset sorted from them (not recorded which). The DNA of the CDR3 is TGTGCCAGCAGCCTAGTTGGACATGGAATGGTTGGAGAGACCCAGTACTTC. This sequence encodes CASSLVGHGMVGETQYF.